These T cell receptor beta chains were read from a single sample in a study of CD8 T cell repertoires and HIV-1 epitope variants. Repertoires were generated with immunoSEQ multiplex PCR, while TCRdb's copy carries only in-frame clones and drops some. Seen here are 5,500 to 7,000 clones, about 65% observed once, and the top ten hold around two fifths. Their antigens remain unidentified. Sequenced material: cultured CD8+ T cells derived from PBMCs. The receptors originated from a male donor with HIV. The conserved cysteine and the conserved F or W are not part of the CDR3 here. A clone size is listed for some rows: how often the clone was seen (once, few, many), or a class if it is expanded.

CDR3,size,J,V,length
ASSLTWDGIQETQY,few,TRBJ2-5,TRBV7-2,14
ASSPQSTDTQY,-,TRBJ2-3,TRBV11-1,11
ASGSTSDSTQETQY,once,TRBJ2-5,TRBV12-5,14
ASSLAAQLNTGELF,once,TRBJ2-2,TRBV5-1,14
ASSLWEVSTGELF,-,TRBJ2-2,TRBV19,13
ASSFGTGTYEQY,-,TRBJ2-7,TRBV5-6,12
ASSLVVGGTGNEQF,-,TRBJ2-1,TRBV5-4,14
ASSPGRWDTEAF,-,TRBJ1-1,TRBV7-8,12
ASSRDRGTF,few,TRBJ1-1,TRBV7-9,9
ASSSASGPLSGELF,-,TRBJ2-2,TRBV13,14
ASSFPRQGNNYGYT,-,TRBJ1-2,TRBV7-8,14
ASSLRAGEQY,few,TRBJ2-7,TRBV7-2,10
ASSFPGRNPNGYT,few,TRBJ1-2,TRBV5-4,13
ASASGTGIHEQY,-,TRBJ2-7,TRBV28,12
ASSFYSGRRGETQY,once,TRBJ2-5,TRBV5-1,14
ASSLAGLSGNTIY,-,TRBJ1-3,TRBV11-1,13
ASSSGTGGYT,-,TRBJ1-2,TRBV7-8,10
ASSLEGVRGQPQH,-,TRBJ1-5,TRBV5-1,13
ASSEFGTGGTGELF,-,TRBJ2-2,TRBV25-1,14
ASSSGTESYEQY,-,TRBJ2-7,TRBV7-9,12
ASSLGLAPDTQY,-,TRBJ2-3,TRBV11-3,12
ASSYSTGNTIY,-,TRBJ1-3,TRBV6-5,11
ASSLTGSHTEAF,few,TRBJ1-1,TRBV5-1,12
ASSLDRGDTEAF,-,TRBJ1-1,TRBV27,12
ASSPVDSPSYNEQF,-,TRBJ2-1,TRBV18,14
ASSSEPQREKDEQF,-,TRBJ2-1,TRBV28,14
ASSSRGLEGSEQF,-,TRBJ2-1,TRBV7-9,13
ASASGGITEAF,-,TRBJ1-1,TRBV19,11
ASSQSGGRESYEQY,once,TRBJ2-7,TRBV23-1,14
ASSQGIDRVDNEQY,few,TRBJ2-7,TRBV4-3,14
ASSGESGGRNEQF,few,TRBJ2-1,TRBV9,13
ASSGMPLGGYT,-,TRBJ1-2,TRBV5-6,11
ASSQDGNTGELF,few,TRBJ2-2,TRBV4-3,12